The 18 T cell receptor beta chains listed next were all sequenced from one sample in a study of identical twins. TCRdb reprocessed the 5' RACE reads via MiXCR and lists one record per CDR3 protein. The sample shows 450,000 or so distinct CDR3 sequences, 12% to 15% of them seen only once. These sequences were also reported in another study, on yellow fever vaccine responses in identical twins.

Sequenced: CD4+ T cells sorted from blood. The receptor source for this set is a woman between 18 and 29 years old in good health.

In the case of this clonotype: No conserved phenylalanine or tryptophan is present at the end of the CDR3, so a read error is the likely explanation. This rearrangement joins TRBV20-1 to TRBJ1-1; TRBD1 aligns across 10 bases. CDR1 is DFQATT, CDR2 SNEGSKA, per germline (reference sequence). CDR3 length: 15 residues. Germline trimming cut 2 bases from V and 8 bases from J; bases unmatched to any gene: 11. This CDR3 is CSARSTGGIYDEAFS. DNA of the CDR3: TGCAGTGCTAGATCGACAGGGGGCATCTATGACGAAGCTTTCTCT.

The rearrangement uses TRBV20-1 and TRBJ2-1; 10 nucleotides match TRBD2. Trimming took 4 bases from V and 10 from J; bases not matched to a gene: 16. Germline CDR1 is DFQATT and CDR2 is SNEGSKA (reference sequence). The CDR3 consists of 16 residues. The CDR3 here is CSAIAAASGGYREQFF. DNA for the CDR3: TGCAGTGCTATCGCTGCGGCTAGCGGGGGATACCGCGAGCAGTTCTTC.

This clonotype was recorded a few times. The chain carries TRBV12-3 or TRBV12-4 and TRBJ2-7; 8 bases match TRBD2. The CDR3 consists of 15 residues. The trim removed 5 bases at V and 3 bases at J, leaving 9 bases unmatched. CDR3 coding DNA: TGTGCCAGCAGTATACTCGGGAGGGGAAACTACGAGCAGTACTTC. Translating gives CASSILGRGNYEQYF.

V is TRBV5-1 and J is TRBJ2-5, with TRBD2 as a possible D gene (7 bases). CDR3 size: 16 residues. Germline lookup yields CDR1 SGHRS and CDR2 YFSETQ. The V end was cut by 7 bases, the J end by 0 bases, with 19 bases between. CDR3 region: CASANLGGGNQETQYF. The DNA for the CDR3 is TGCGCCAGCGCTAACCTGGGAGGGGGAAACCAAGAGACCCAGTACTTC.

The CDR3 here is CASSPSGKPYEQYF. In nucleotides, the CDR3 is TGTGCCAGCAGTCCGTCAGGAAAACCCTACGAGCAGTACTTC. J is TRBJ2-7 and V is TRBV7-8, with D uncertain. V lost 6 bases, J lost 2 bases, and 14 bases lay in between. This CDR3 is built from 14 residues. Germline V gene lookup returns CDR1 SGHVS and CDR2 FQNEAQ.

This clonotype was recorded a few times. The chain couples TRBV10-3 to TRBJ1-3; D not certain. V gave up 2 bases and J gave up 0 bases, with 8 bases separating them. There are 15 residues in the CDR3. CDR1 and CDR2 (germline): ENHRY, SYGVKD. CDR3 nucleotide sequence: TGTGCCATCAGTGAGACAGTTGACTCTGGAAACACCATATATTTT. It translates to CAISETVDSGNTIYF.

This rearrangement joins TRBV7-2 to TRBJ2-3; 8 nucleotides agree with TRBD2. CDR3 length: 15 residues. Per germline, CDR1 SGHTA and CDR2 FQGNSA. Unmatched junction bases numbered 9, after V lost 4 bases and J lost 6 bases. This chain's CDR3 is CASSSAGTREDTQYF. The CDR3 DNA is TGTGCCAGCAGCTCGGCCGGGACTAGGGAGGATACGCAGTATTTT.

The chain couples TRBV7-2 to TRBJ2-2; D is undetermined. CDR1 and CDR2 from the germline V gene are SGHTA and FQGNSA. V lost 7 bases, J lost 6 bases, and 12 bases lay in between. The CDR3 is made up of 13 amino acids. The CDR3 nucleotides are TGTGCCAGCATCAAAAAGATGGCCGGGGAGCTGTTTTTT. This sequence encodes CASIKKMAGELFF.

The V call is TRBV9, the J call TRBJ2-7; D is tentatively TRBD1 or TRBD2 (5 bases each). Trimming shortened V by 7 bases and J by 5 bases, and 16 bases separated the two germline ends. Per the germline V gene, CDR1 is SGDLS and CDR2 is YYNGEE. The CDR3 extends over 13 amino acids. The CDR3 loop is CASSTTLGDEQYF. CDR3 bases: TGTGCCAGCTCTACGACTCTGGGGGACGAGCAGTACTTC.

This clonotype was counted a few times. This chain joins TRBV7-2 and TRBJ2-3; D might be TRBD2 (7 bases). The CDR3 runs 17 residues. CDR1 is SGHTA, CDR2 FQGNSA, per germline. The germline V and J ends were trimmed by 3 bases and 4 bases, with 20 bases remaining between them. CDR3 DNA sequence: TGTGCCAGCAGCTTTTCACAGGGTCTGGGGGGGGCAGATACGCAGTATTTT. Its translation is CASSFSQGLGGADTQYF.

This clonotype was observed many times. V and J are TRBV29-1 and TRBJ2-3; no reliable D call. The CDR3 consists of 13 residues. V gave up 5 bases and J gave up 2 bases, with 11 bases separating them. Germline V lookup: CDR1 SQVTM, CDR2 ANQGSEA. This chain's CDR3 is CSVLTDYTDTQYF. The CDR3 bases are TGCAGCGTTTTGACGGATTACACAGATACGCAGTATTTT.

CDR3 nucleotide sequence: TGCGCCAGCAGCCAAGATATCCCTGGGGCTGGGGCCAACGTCCTGACTTTC. Translated, it gives CASSQDIPGAGANVLTF. The V and J genes are TRBV4-3 and TRBJ2-6; D is undetermined. This CDR3 has 17 amino acids. Germline CDR1 reads LGHNA; CDR2 reads YSLEER. V lost 0 bases and J lost 2, with 11 bases in between.

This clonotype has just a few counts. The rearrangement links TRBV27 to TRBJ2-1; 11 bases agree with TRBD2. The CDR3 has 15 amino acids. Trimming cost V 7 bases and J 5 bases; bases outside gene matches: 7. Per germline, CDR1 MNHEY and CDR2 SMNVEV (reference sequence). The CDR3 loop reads CASILRLAGHNEQFF. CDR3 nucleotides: TGTGCCAGCATCTTGAGACTAGCGGGGCACAATGAGCAGTTCTTC.

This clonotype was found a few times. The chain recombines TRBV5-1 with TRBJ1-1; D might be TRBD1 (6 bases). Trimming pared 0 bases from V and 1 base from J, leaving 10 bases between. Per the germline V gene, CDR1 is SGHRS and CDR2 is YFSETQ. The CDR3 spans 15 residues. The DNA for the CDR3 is TGCGCCAGCAGCTTGGCGGGCAGGGGGAACACTGAAGCTTTCTTT. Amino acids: CASSLAGRGNTEAFF.

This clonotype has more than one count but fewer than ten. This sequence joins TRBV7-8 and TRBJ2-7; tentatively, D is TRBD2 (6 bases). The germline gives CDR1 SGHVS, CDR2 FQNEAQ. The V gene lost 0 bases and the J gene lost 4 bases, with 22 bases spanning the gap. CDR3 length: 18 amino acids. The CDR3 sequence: CASSLARTEEVSGYEQYF. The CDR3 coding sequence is TGTGCCAGCAGCTTAGCTCGGACCGAGGAGGTTAGCGGTTACGAGCAGTACTTC. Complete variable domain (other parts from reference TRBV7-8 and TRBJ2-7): GAGVSQSPRYKVAKRGQDVALRCDPISGHVSLFWYQQALGQGPEFLTYFQNEAQLDKSGLPSDRFFAERPEGSVSTLKIQRTQQEDSAVYLCASSLARTEEVSGYEQYFGPGTRLTVT.

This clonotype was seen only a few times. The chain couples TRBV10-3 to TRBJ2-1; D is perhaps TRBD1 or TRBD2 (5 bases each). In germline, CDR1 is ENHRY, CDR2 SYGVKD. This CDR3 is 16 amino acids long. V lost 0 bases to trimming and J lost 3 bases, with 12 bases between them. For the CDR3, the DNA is TGTGCCATCAGTGAGTCGTTGAGGGGAAACTACAATGAGCAGTTCTTC. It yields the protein CAISESLRGNYNEQFF.

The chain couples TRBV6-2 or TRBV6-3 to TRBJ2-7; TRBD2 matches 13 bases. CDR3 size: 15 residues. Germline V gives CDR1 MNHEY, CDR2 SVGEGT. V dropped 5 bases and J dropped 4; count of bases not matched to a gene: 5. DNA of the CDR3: TGTGCCAGCAGTCATCCGGGACTAGCGGGGTACGAGCAGTACTTC. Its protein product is CASSHPGLAGYEQYF.

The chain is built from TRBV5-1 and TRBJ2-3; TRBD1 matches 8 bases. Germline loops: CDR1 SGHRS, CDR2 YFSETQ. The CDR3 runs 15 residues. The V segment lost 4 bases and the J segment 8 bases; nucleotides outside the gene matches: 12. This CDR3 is CASSAGQGLVGTQYF. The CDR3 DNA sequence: TGCGCCAGCAGCGCTGGACAGGGCCTGGTGGGTACGCAGTATTTT.